Presented here are 4 T cell receptor beta chains from one specimen sequenced in a study of early T cells in non-severe SARS-CoV-2 infection. A single record per CDR3 protein comes from TCRdb applying MiXCR to the 5' RACE reads. The table records 70,000 to 95,000 distinct CDR3 sequences, 11% to 15% of them present only once. Sequenced input: whole blood. The receptors were sampled from an adult who was a healthcare worker with PCR-confirmed SARS-CoV-2 infection or an uninfected control (not recorded which).

A few counts support this clonotype. The chain has TRBV9 and TRBJ1-6; D is unresolved. This CDR3 has 16 residues. Germline V CDR1 and CDR2: SGDLS, YYNGEE. V was cut by 4 bases and J by 2 bases, with 13 bases left in between. The CDR3 DNA reads TGTGCCAGCAGCTCCGAGCCGCGCCCCTATAATTCACCCCTCCACTTT. Amino acids: CASSSEPRPYNSPLHF.

This clonotype was picked up one time. V gene TRBV29-1 combines with J gene TRBJ2-2; maybe TRBD2 (6 bases). Germline V gene lookup returns CDR1 SQVTM and CDR2 ANQGSEA. The germline V and J ends were trimmed by 7 bases and 1 base, with 10 bases remaining between them. There are 13 residues in the CDR3. Written as DNA, the CDR3 is TGCAGCGCCGGGAGCCAGAACACCGGGGAGCTGTTTTTT. It specifies CSAGSQNTGELFF.

The genes are TRBV2 and TRBJ1-5, with unresolved D. The CDR3 has 13 amino acids. Between the trimmed V and J ends, which lost 5 bases and 8 bases, there was a span of 13 bases. Per germline, CDR1 SNHLY and CDR2 FYNNEI. Here the CDR3 reads CASSLGVLEPQHF. The CDR3 DNA reads TGTGCCAGCAGTCTCGGGGTTTTGGAGCCCCAGCATTTT.

The J gene is TRBJ1-1, the V gene TRBV10-3, with D tentatively TRBD1 (5 bases). This CDR3 region has 13 residues. Deletions cut 8 bases from V and 7 bases from J, with 17 bases between. The germline CDR1 and CDR2 sequences are ENHRY and SYGVKD. CDR3 sequence reads: CAIRQAGEHEAFF. In DNA form, the CDR3 reads TGTGCCATCCGGCAAGCGGGGGAACATGAAGCTTTCTTT.